Each of the 28 T cell receptor beta chains below was sequenced from the same sample in a study of T-cell memory formation after mild COVID-19. TCRdb itself ran the 5' RACE reads through MiXCR, one entry per CDR3 protein. The table has a few hundred thousand distinct CDR3 sequences, around 27% seen once. Sequenced material: PBMCs or a T cell subset sorted from them (not recorded which). The receptors here all came from an adult woman who had mild COVID-19 (a few samples of this study predate the infection). Cell type and time point are not known.

The table lists this clonotype with a count of one. The genes are TRBV6-5 and TRBJ1-2; possible D gene TRBD1, 5 bases. The V gene lost 3 bases and the J gene lost 8 bases, with 19 bases spanning the gap. The germline V gene encodes CDR1 MNHEY and CDR2 SVGAGI. The length of the CDR3 is 15 residues. The CDR3 is CASSYSDTPIRGYTF. The CDR3 nucleotides are TGTGCCAGCAGTTATTCGGACACCCCGATCCGAGGCTACACCTTC.

The chain recombines TRBV7-2 with TRBJ1-2; TRBD1 might be the D (5 bases). The CDR3 totals 14 residues. Between the trimmed V and J ends, which lost 4 bases and 6 bases, there was a span of 15 bases. Germline assignment: CDR1 SGHTA and CDR2 FQGNSA. CDR3 sequence: CASSSGPPTHGYTF. In nucleotides, the CDR3 is TGTGCCAGCAGCTCGGGACCCCCAACTCATGGCTACACCTTC. Full variable domain (missing parts from reference TRBV7-2 and TRBJ1-2): GAGVSQSPSNKVTEKGKDVELRCDPISGHTALYWYRQSLGQGLEFLIYFQGNSAPDKSGLPSDRFSAERTGGSVSTLTIQRTQQEDSAVYLCASSSGPPTHGYTFGSGTRLTVV.

To note about this clonotype: Mismatch with germline at one junction end may stem from a read error. The rearrangement links TRBV5-1 to TRBJ2-5, with D perhaps given as TRBD1 or TRBD2 (5 bases each). There are 14 residues in the CDR3. Germline V lookup: CDR1 SGHRS, CDR2 YFSETQ. CDR3 in amino acids: CASTLGPGEETQYF. CDR3 DNA sequence: TGCGCCAGCACCTTGGGGCCCGGGGAAGAGACCCAGTACTTC.

Notes on this clonotype: This may arise from a read error, as a much more abundant clone is one base away. The V call is TRBV5-4, the J call TRBJ2-7; the match to TRBD1 covers 9 bases. The CDR3 totals 12 residues. Trimming removed 7 bases from V and 1 base from J; junction bases left unmatched: 0. Germline values: CDR1 SGHNT, CDR2 YYREEE (reference sequence). CDR3 loop: CASGTGSYEQYF. The CDR3 DNA is TGTGCCAGCGGGACAGGGTCCTACGAGCAGTACTTC. Looking up the rest from reference TRBV5-4 and TRBJ2-7 gives the full variable domain: ETGVTQSPTHLIKTRGQQVTLRCSSQSGHNTVSWYQQALGQGPQFIFQYYREEENGRGNFPPRFSGLQFPNYSSELNVNALELDDSALYLCASGTGSYEQYFGPGTRLTVT.

V and J are TRBV9 and TRBJ1-6; D might be TRBD1 (6 bases). Per the germline V gene, CDR1 is SGDLS and CDR2 is YYNGEE. The CDR3 length is 18 residues. The germline V and J ends were trimmed by 0 bases and 9 bases, with 22 bases remaining between them. CDR3 in amino acids: CASSVDPGDWGKASPLHF. CDR3 bases: TGTGCCAGCAGCGTAGATCCAGGGGACTGGGGTAAGGCTTCACCCCTCCACTTT.

This clonotype appeared a few times. The chain is built from TRBV7-9 and TRBJ2-3; 8 bases fit TRBD1. Germline V gene lookup returns CDR1 SEHNR and CDR2 FQNEAQ (reference sequence). This CDR3 has 16 residues. Germline trimming cut 2 bases from V and 6 bases from J; bases unmatched to any gene: 10. The CDR3 DNA reads as TGTGCCAGCAGCTTAAGCGGACAGGGAGGCCCGGATACGCAGTATTTT. It translates to CASSLSGQGGPDTQYF.

The chain employs TRBV7-8 and TRBJ2-2, with TRBD2 matching over 10 bases. This CDR3 contains 17 residues. V trimming: 9 bases; J trimming: 1 base; junction bases outside the gene matches: 11. CDR1 SGHVS and CDR2 FQNEAQ come from the germline V gene. The CDR3 DNA follows: TGTGCCAGTACCTATTGGTCTAGCGGGGGGAACACCGGGGAGCTGTTTTTT. This sequence encodes CASTYWSSGGNTGELFF.

CDR3 sequence reads: CASSSRDREFYGYTF. The CDR3 DNA follows: TGTGCCAGCAGCTCCCGGGACAGGGAATTCTATGGCTACACCTTC. V and J are TRBV7-8 and TRBJ1-2; 9 bases match TRBD1. The CDR3 is made up of 15 amino acids. Trimming cost V 4 bases and J 4 bases; bases outside gene matches: 7. CDR1 is SGHVS and CDR2 is FQNEAQ in the germline V gene.

The sample holds a few counts of this clonotype. This rearrangement joins TRBV30 to TRBJ2-1, with 7 nucleotides matching TRBD1. Germline CDR1 GTSNPN, CDR2 SVGIG (reference sequence). Trimming took 0 bases from V and 5 from J; bases not matched to a gene: 10. The CDR3 extends over 16 amino acids. The CDR3 nucleotides read TGTGCCTGGAGTGTCCGCTGGACAGGCATCCACAATGAGCAGTTCTTC. Protein product: CAWSVRWTGIHNEQFF.

This clonotype was observed a few times. The chain uses TRBV7-3 and TRBJ2-3; the match to TRBD1 covers 8 bases. Trimming removed 3 bases from V and 5 bases from J; junction bases left unmatched: 4. In germline, CDR1 is SGHTA, CDR2 FQGTGA. The CDR3 spans 14 residues. CDR3 in DNA: TGTGCCAGCAGCTTCCAGGGGGCAGAAGATACGCAGTATTTT. This gives the protein CASSFQGAEDTQYF.

This clonotype was picked up a small number of times. V gene TRBV14 combines with J gene TRBJ2-1; D uncertain. This CDR3 is built from 15 residues. Germline V lookup: CDR1 SGHDN, CDR2 FVKESK. V shed 7 bases and J shed 0 bases, with 13 bases lying between them. In DNA, the CDR3 is TGTGCCAGCACCCCACACCCGAGCTCCTACAATGAGCAGTTCTTC. This encodes CASTPHPSSYNEQFF.

V and J are TRBV19 and TRBJ1-1; no clear D gene. V was pared by 6 bases and J by 4 bases, with 9 bases between. CDR3 length: 12 amino acids. The V gene's germline CDR1 is LNHDA and CDR2 SQIVND (reference sequence). In DNA, the CDR3 is TGTGCCAGTAGAATGGGGTTCACTGAAGCTTTCTTT. It yields the protein CASRMGFTEAFF.

This clonotype turned up a few times. The chain is built from TRBV7-9 and TRBJ2-5; TRBD1 matches at 7 bases. This CDR3 is built from 16 residues. V was clipped by 1 base and J by 2 bases; unmatched bases: 7. CDR1 SEHNR and CDR2 FQNEAQ come from the germline V gene (reference sequence). The CDR3 is CASSLDIGTDQETQYF. DNA of the CDR3: TGTGCCAGCAGCTTAGATATCGGGACAGATCAAGAGACCCAGTACTTC.

This clonotype was found a few times. V and J are TRBV4-1 and TRBJ2-7; 9 bases map to TRBD2. The CDR3 totals 17 residues. Germline-derived CDR1 and CDR2 are MGHRA and YSYEKL. The junction had 9 bases not matched to a gene; V was cut back by 3 bases and J by 0 bases. The CDR3 is CASSQTLAGVISYEQYF. The CDR3 DNA reads as TGCGCCAGCAGCCAGACTTTAGCGGGGGTGATCTCCTACGAGCAGTACTTC.

The chain carries TRBV7-2 and TRBJ2-1; D is tentatively TRBD1 or TRBD2 (6 bases each). V lost 1 base and J 4 bases, leaving 14 bases between the germline ends. Germline V lookup: CDR1 SGHTA, CDR2 FQGNSA. The length of the CDR3 is 16 residues. The CDR3 nucleotides are TGTGCCAGCAGCTTAGTGGGGGGCGGCTCATACAATGAGCAGTTCTTC. Translated, it gives CASSLVGGGSYNEQFF.

The chain links TRBV24-1 to TRBJ2-5, with D hard to call. V lost 2 bases and J lost 3, with 21 bases in between. The length of the CDR3 is 18 residues. Germline CDR1 and CDR2: KGHDR and SFDVKD. The chain's CDR3 is CATSDSGNGPHPKETQYF. The CDR3, as DNA: TGTGCCACCAGTGATTCGGGTAACGGCCCCCATCCGAAAGAGACCCAGTACTTC.

In this sample, this clonotype turned up a few times. This CDR3 is CASRRTGVIYNEQFF. The CDR3 DNA is TGTGCCAGCAGACGAACAGGGGTCATCTACAATGAGCAGTTCTTC. The chain is built from TRBV25-1 and TRBJ2-1; the match to TRBD1 covers 7 bases. The J segment lost 3 bases and the V segment lost 6 bases, leaving 8 bases of the junction unmatched. Germline CDR1 and CDR2: MGHDK and SYGVNS. The CDR3 length is 15 residues.

This clonotype was counted only a few times. The chain is built from TRBV12-3 or TRBV12-4 and TRBJ2-1; 10 bases are shared with TRBD2. This CDR3 contains 14 residues. The trim removed 5 bases at V and 3 bases at J, leaving 1 base unmatched. The CDR3, as DNA: TGTGCCAGCAGTAGCGGGGGGGTCTACAATGAGCAGTTCTTC. Its translation: CASSSGGVYNEQFF.

This clonotype was observed a few times. The chain uses TRBV5-1 and TRBJ2-5; TRBD1 agrees at 7 bases. This CDR3 is built from 16 residues. Unmatched junction bases numbered 13, after V lost 3 bases and J lost 5 bases. CDR1 and CDR2 (germline): SGHRS, YFSETQ. CDR3 protein: CASSWGKGGFPETQYF. In DNA form, the CDR3 reads TGCGCCAGCAGCTGGGGGAAAGGGGGCTTCCCGGAGACCCAGTACTTC.

The chain recombines TRBV4-2 with TRBJ1-1; unclear D gene. CDR3 size: 13 residues. Germline V CDR1 and CDR2: LGHNA, YNFKEQ. The V end was cut by 1 base, the J end by 1 base, with 4 bases between. CDR3 loop: CASSQAANTEAFF. Here the CDR3 DNA reads TGTGCCAGCAGCCAAGCAGCGAACACTGAAGCTTTCTTT.

The chain couples TRBV30 to TRBJ1-5; D remains ambiguous. CDR1 is GTSNPN and CDR2 is SVGIG in the germline V gene (reference sequence). CDR3 size: 11 residues. Trimming took 0 bases from V and 12 from J, leaving 9 bases between them. The CDR3 spells CAWSVGRFQHF. CDR3 sequence (DNA): TGTGCCTGGAGTGTAGGTAGATTCCAGCATTTT.

This clonotype was seen a few times. This chain links TRBV4-3 with TRBJ2-1, with 9 bases identical to TRBD2. The CDR3 has 17 amino acids. V dropped 3 bases and J dropped 5; count of bases not matched to a gene: 11. In germline, CDR1 is LGHNA, CDR2 YSLEER. DNA for the CDR3: TGCGCCAGCAGCCATTCTCCAGCGGGGGGTAACAACAATGAGCAGTTCTTC. The encoded protein is CASSHSPAGGNNNEQFF.

The rearrangement uses TRBV19 and TRBJ2-3; no reliable D call. V was cut by 5 bases and J by 2 bases, with 17 bases left in between. CDR3 size: 16 residues. From germline, CDR1 is LNHDA and CDR2 SQIVND (reference sequence). This CDR3 is CASSPRGVVNTDTQYF. CDR3 nucleotide sequence: TGTGCCAGTAGTCCCCGTGGAGTCGTTAACACAGATACGCAGTATTTT. Based on the CDR3 plus reference TRBV19 and TRBJ2-3, the full variable domain is DGGITQSPKYLFRKEGQNVTLSCEQNLNHDAMYWYRQDPGQGLRLIYYSQIVNDFQKGDIAEGYSVSREKKESFPLTVTSAQKNPTAFYLCASSPRGVVNTDTQYFGPGTRLTVL.

This clonotype was seen a handful of times. V usage is TRBV4-1 and J usage is TRBJ1-1; a weak D match, TRBD1 (6 bases). The CDR3 covers 16 residues. The germline V gene has CDR1 MGHRA and CDR2 YSYEKL. Trimming cost V 2 bases and J 3 bases, with 16 bases left between them. The CDR3 region is CASSQPTGRSYTEAFF. Written as DNA, the CDR3 is TGCGCCAGCAGCCAACCGACAGGCAGAAGTTACACTGAAGCTTTCTTT.

This clonotype was seen a handful of times. This chain links TRBV29-1 with TRBJ2-1, with 8 bases matching TRBD2. The V gene's germline CDR1 is SQVTM and CDR2 ANQGSEA. J lost 4 bases, V lost 1 base, and 3 bases had no gene match. The CDR3 length is 14 residues. The CDR3 bases are TGCAGCGTTGAAGGACTAGCGTCGTACAATGAGCAGTTCTTC. It codes for CSVEGLASYNEQFF.

The V and J genes are TRBV15 and TRBJ1-4; D is unclear. Trimming took off 0 bases at V and 7 bases at J, with 0 bases between the two ends. Germline CDR1 reads LNHNV; CDR2 reads YYDKDF (reference sequence). The CDR3 is 11 amino acids. The CDR3 DNA reads as TGTGCCACCAGCAGAGATGAAAAACTGTTTTTT. Protein sequence: CATSRDEKLFF.

The chain has TRBV6-5 and TRBJ2-1, with D hard to call. V lost 2 bases to trimming and J lost 9 bases, with 14 bases between them. From germline, CDR1 is MNHEY and CDR2 SVGAGI. CDR3 length equals 14 residues. The CDR3 loop reads CASSYLNGAGEQFF. For the CDR3, the DNA is TGTGCCAGCAGTTACCTGAATGGAGCCGGTGAGCAGTTCTTC.

CDR3 coding DNA: TGTGCCAGCAGTTCTACTGGAGGGTCTGAAGCTTTCTTT. Encoded protein: CASSSTGGSEAFF. The rearrangement uses TRBV12-3 or TRBV12-4 and TRBJ1-1; unclear D gene. V was shortened by 4 bases and J by 6 bases, with 12 bases between the two germline ends. CDR3 length: 13 amino acids.